The 8 T cell receptor beta chains below come from one sample, sequenced in a study of cytotoxic CD8 clonotypes in ibrutinib-treated CLL. The table came from immunoSEQ multiplex PCR; TCRdb's copy has only in-frame clones and leaves some out. The repertoire holds some 98,000 clones, with 70% to 85% as singletons. This material consisted of PBMCs, taken after 12 months of ibrutinib treatment. These receptors all come from a human donor with chronic lymphocytic leukemia.

The CDR3 DNA sequence: TGTGCCAGCAGCCGGATAAGAAGTGGCGCCGGGGAGCTGTTTTTT. It yields the protein CASSRIRSGAGELFF. The chain carries TRBV6-5 and TRBJ2-2; the D is unclear. The V end was cut by 6 bases, the J end by 6 bases, with 17 bases between. The length of the CDR3 is 15 residues. The germline CDR1 and CDR2 sequences are MNHEY and SVGAGI.

CDR3 bases: TGCGCCAGCAGCTCCTGGGACAGGGTAACGGAGACCCAGTACTTC. Amino acid sequence: CASSSWDRVTETQYF. The gene calls are TRBV5-1 and TRBJ2-5; 9 nucleotides align to TRBD1. V lost 3 bases to trimming and J lost 5 bases; unmatched junction nucleotides: 8. This CDR3 is 15 amino acids long. The V gene's germline CDR1 is SGHRS and CDR2 YFSETQ.

The rearrangement uses TRBV9 and TRBJ1-6, with 7 positions matching TRBD1. J was trimmed by 8 bases and V by 3 bases; bases with no gene match: 11. This CDR3 comprises 16 residues. Germline values: CDR1 SGDLS, CDR2 YYNGEE. CDR3 amino acids: CASSGEGQLLDSPLHF. As DNA, the CDR3 is TGTGCCAGCAGCGGGGAGGGACAGCTTCTGGATTCACCCCTCCACTTT.

The chain links TRBV6-4 to TRBJ2-1; D may be TRBD2 (5 bases). The V gene lost 3 bases and the J gene lost 10 bases, with 13 bases spanning the gap. Per the germline V gene, CDR1 is MRHNA and CDR2 is SNTAGT. This CDR3 is 13 amino acids long. The CDR3 bases are TGTGCCAGCAGTGAGAAAGGCGGGCTAGAGCAGTTCTTC. Amino acid sequence: CASSEKGGLEQFF.

The chain has TRBV28 and TRBJ1-2; D is undetermined. From germline, CDR1 is MDHEN and CDR2 SYDVKM. Between the trimmed V and J ends, which lost 9 bases and 7 bases, there was a span of 12 bases. The CDR3 has 11 residues. Here the CDR3 reads CASRTDSGYTF. The CDR3 DNA follows: TGTGCCAGTAGGACCGACTCTGGCTACACCTTC.

The chain is built from TRBV19 and TRBJ2-6; D call uncertain. Germline assignment: CDR1 LNHDA and CDR2 SQIVND (reference sequence). This CDR3 has 12 amino acids. The germline V and J ends were trimmed by 10 bases and 0 bases, with 4 bases remaining between them. CDR3 amino acids: CAISSGANVLTF. The CDR3 DNA follows: TGTGCCATTTCCTCTGGGGCCAACGTCCTGACTTTC.

This chain connects TRBV5-8 to TRBJ1-6, with D unresolved. The germline V and J ends were trimmed by 0 bases and 9 bases, with 10 bases remaining between them. Germline V gene sequence: CDR1 SGHTS, CDR2 YDEGEE. This CDR3 has 14 residues. CDR3 loop: CASSLVRGGSPLHF. In DNA form, the CDR3 reads TGTGCCAGCAGCTTGGTCCGGGGAGGTTCACCCCTCCACTTT. The entire variable domain, with the rest obtained from reference TRBV5-8 and TRBJ1-6, is as follows: EAGVTQSPTHLIKTRGQQATLRCSPISGHTSVYWYQQALGLGLQFLLWYDEGEERNRGNFPPRFSGRQFPNYSSELNVNALELEDSALYLCASSLVRGGSPLHFGNGTRLTVT.

This clone was detected once. V gene TRBV27 combines with J gene TRBJ2-7, with 12 nucleotides matching TRBD2. The V segment lost 7 bases and the J segment 2 bases; nucleotides outside the gene matches: 6. The V gene's germline CDR1 is MNHEY and CDR2 SMNVEV (reference sequence). This CDR3 contains 15 residues. The CDR3 bases are TGTGCCAGCAAGGATCTAGCGGGGGGGCCCTACGAGCAGTACTTC. Its protein is CASKDLAGGPYEQYF.